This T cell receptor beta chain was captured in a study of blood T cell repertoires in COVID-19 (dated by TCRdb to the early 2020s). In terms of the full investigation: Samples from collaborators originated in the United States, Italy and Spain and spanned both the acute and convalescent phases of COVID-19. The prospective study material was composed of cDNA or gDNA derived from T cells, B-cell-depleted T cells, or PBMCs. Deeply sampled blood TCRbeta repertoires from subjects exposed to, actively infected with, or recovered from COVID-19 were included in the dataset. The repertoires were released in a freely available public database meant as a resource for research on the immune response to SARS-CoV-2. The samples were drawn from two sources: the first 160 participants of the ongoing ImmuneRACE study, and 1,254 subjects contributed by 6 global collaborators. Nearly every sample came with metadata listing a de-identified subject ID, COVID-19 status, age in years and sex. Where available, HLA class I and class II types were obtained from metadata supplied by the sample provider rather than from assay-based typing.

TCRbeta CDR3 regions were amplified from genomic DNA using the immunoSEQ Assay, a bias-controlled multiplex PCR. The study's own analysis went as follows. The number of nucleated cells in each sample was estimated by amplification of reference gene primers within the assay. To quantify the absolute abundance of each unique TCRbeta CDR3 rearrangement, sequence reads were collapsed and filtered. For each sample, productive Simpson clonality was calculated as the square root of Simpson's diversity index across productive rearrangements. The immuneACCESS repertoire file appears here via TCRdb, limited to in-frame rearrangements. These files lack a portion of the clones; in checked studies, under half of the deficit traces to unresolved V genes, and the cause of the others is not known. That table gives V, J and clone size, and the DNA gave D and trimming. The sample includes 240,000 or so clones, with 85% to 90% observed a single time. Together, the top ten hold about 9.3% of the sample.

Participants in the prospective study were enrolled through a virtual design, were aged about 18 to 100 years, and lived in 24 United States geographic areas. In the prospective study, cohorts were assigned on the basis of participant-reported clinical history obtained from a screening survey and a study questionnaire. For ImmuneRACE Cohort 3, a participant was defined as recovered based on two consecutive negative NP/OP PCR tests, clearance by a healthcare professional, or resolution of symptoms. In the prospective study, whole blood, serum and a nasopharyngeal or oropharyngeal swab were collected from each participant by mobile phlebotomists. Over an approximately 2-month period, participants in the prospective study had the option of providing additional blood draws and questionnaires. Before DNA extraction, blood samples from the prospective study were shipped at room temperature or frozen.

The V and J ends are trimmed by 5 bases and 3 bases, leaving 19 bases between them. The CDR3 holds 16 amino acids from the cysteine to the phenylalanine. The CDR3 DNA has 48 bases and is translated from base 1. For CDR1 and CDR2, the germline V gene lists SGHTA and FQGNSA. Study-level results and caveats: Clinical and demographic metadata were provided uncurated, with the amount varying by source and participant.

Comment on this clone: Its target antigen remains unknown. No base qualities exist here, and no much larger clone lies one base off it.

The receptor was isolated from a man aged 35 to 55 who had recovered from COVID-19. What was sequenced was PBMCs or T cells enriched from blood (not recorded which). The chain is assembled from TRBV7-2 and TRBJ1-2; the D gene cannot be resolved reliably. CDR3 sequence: CASSLQSTSLYYGYTF. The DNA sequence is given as TGTGCCAGCAGCCTTCAAAGTACGAGTTTATACTATGGCTACACCTTC.